This T cell receptor beta chain stems from a study of cytotoxic CD8 clonotypes in ibrutinib-treated CLL. Across the whole study: Recorded responses included some 24 partial and 2 complete; following median approximately six years, roughly 15 stayed remitted and about 12 progressed. Timing of response sample collection was a median around eleven months after treatment start, with a range of 6 to 36.

Study-wide results and caveats: Clonality increased at ibrutinib response and stayed stable in sustained remission. At progression, however, it fell back toward baseline. Once treatment began, public clonotypes, which were uncommon, contracted or stayed stable.

This CDR3 is 15 amino acids long. The V and J ends lost 4 bases and 3 bases respectively, with 14 bases between them. Germline V CDR1 and CDR2: SGDLS, YYNGEE. Assay used: immunoSEQ multiplex PCR; TCRdb lists only in-frame clones, some missing. The sample has around 330,000 clones, under 70% seen once. As concerns this clone: Antigen: not known.

This TCR came from a human donor with chronic lymphocytic leukemia. The material sequenced was PBMCs, taken after 36 months of ibrutinib treatment. The rearrangement joins TRBV9 to TRBJ2-4; TRBD2 might be the D (6 bases). CDR3 loop: CASSPGTGVKNIQYF. The DNA for the CDR3 is TGTGCCAGCAGCCCCGGGACGGGAGTCAAAAACATTCAGTACTTC. The whole variable domain, filled in from reference TRBV9 and TRBJ2-4, reads DSGVTQTPKHLITATGQRVTLRCSPRSGDLSVYWYQQSLDQGLQFLIQYYNGEERAKGNILERFSAQQFPDLHSELNLSSLELGDSALYFCASSPGTGVKNIQYFGAGTRLSVL.